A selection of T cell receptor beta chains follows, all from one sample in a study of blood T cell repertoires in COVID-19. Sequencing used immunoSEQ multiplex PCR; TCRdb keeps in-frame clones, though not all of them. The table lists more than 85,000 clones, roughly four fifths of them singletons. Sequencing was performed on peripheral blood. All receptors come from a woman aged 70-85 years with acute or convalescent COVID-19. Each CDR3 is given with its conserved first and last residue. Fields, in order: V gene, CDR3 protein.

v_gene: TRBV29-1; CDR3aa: CSVEGTGWETQYF
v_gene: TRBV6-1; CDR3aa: CASSEGSHGNTIYF
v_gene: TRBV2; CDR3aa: CASKALAGMNTGELFF
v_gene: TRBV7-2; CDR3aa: CASSFGQGGHNEQFF
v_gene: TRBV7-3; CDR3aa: CASSPTTVTEAFF
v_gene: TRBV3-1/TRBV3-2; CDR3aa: CASSQDGRGGLDTQYF
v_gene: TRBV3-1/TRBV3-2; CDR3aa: CASSQDRLAAHEQYF
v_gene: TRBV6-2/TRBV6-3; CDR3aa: CASSGGSIGEQFF
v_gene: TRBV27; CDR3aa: CATRQGQGNTIYF
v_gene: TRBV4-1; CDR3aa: CASSQEDVGAPNTEAFF
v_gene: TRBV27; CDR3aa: CASRSWAGGSDTQYF
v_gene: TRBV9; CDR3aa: CASSVASGRAGSATQYF
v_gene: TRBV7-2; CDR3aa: CASSLGGSDRRGNGYTF
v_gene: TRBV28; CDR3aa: CASSLGGVGSKQYF
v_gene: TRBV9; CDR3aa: CASSVGASGNGELFF
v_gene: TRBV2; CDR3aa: CASAGTSGSTQYF
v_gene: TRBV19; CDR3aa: CASTRTGRYQPQHF
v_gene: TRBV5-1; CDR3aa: CASSPGQVAEKLFF
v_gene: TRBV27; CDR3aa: CASSLGGRRDTQYF
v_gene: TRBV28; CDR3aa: CASSASGAGGNKADTQYF
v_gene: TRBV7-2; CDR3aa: CASSLARVANYGYTF
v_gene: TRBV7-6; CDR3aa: CASSLTAPRVNEQFF
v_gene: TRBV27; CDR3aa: CASSPQRGTSYNEQFF
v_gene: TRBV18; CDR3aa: CASSPRRVSKANTGELFF
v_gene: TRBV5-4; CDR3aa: CASSLDRGPYTGELFF
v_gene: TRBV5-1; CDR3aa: CASSFGDRANEQFF
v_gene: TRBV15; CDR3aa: CATSRGGGRDCEQYF
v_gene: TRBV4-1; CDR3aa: CASSPGTVGAGNTIYF
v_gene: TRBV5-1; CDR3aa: CASSPTGGYGYTF
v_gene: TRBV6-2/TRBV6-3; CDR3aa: CASSYSLSGAGELFF
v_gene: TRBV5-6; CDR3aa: CASSPRGRQGADYGYTF
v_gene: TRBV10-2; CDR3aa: CASSDYSDNEQFF
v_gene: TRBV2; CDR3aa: CASRAGTNNYGYTF
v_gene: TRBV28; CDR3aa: CASWERGGGTGELFF
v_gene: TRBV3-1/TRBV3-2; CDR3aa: CASRGTGFNEKLFF
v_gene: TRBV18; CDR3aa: CASSPTTGSDQPQHF
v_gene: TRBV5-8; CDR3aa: CASSSRSTETQYF
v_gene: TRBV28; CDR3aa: CASSPLAGAGRHYNEQFF
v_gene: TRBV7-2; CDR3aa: CASSLLASSTDTQYF
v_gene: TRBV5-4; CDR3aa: CASSLQGQNYGYTF
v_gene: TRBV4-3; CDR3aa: CASSQALFSYNEQFF
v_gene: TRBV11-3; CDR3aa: CASSKQYNEQFF
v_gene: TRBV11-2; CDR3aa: CASSSQRQVNTEAFF
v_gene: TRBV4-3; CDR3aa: CASSQVWIGEGEKLFF
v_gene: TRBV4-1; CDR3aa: CASSQVRERIGGYTF